What follows describes a single TCR beta chain. What it recognizes is unknown. The table came from immunoSEQ multiplex PCR; TCRdb's copy has only in-frame clones and leaves some out. The table has approximately 97,000 clones, 80% to 95% seen once. The length of the CDR3 is 15 residues. Germline V gives CDR1 SGHNT, CDR2 YYREEE (reference sequence). V lost 5 bases, J lost 2 bases, and 5 bases stayed unmatched. This entry comes from a study of cytomegalovirus exposure and HLA in healthy donors. The study's findings and limits: Using the classifier, cytomegalovirus status was reportedly diagnosed with high specificity and sensitivity. Subsequent analysis of the approximately 110 validation repertoires found a tendency for first-cohort TCR clusters to co-occur.

The roughly 120-subject validation cohort, separate from the roughly 670-subject first cohort, included the donors. The V call is TRBV5-4, the J call TRBJ1-2; 11 positions match TRBD1. This TCR came from a woman in her thirties in good health and CMV-seropositive. Material: PBMCs. The CDR3 DNA reads TGTGCCAGCAGTCGGACAGGGGGCCTAAACTATGGCTACACCTTC. This sequence encodes CASSRTGGLNYGYTF.